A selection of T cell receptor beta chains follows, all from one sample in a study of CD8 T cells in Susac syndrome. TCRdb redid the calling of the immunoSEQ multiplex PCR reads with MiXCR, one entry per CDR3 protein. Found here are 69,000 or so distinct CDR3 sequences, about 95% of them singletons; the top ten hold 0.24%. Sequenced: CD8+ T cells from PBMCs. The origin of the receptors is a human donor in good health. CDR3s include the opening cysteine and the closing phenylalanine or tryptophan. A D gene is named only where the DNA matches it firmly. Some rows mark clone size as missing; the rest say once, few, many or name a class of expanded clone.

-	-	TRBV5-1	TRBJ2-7	TGCGCCAGCAGTTCCGGGGAGCAGTACTTC	CASSSGEQYF
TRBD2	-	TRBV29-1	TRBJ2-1	TGCAGCTATCGGGGGGGGGAGGACAATGAGCAGTTCTTC	CSYRGGEDNEQFF
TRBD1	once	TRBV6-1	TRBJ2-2	TGTGCCAGCAGTGAAGGAGTCCGAAACAGGGGATCAGGGGAGCTGTTTTTT	CASSEGVRNRGSGELFF
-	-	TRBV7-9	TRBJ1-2	TGTGCCAGCAGCCGGACAGTGGAAACTAACTATGGCTACACCTTC	CASSRTVETNYGYTF
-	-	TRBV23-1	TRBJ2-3	TGCGCCAGCACCCTCGTCCGGGACCCCGGAAGGGAGACGCAGTATTTT	CASTLVRDPGRETQYF
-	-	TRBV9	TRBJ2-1	TGTGCCAGCAGCGTCGAGGGGTCCTACAATGAGCAGTTCTTC	CASSVEGSYNEQFF
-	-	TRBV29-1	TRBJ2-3	TGCAGCGTTGGGGGGCCAGATACGCAGTATTTT	CSVGGPDTQYF
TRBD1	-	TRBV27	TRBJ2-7	TGTGCCAGCTGGGACAGTACATCCTACGAGCAGTACTTC	CASWDSTSYEQYF
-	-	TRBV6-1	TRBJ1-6	TGTGCCAGCAGCTCCCCCTCAGGCGCGGGGGCCCTCCACTTT	CASSSPSGAGALHF
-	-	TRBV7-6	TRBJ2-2	TGTGCCAGCAGCCTCCTGGTGGACCCCGGGGAGCTGTTTTTT	CASSLLVDPGELFF
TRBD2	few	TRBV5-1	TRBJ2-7	TGCGCCAGCAGCTTGGATCGGGGGGTCGTACGCGAGCAGTACTTC	CASSLDRGVVREQYF
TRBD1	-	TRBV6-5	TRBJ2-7	TGTGCCAGCAGTTCCCCCTACAGGGGCAGCTCCTACGAGCAGTACTTC	CASSSPYRGSSYEQYF
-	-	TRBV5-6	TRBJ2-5	TGTGCCAGCAGCTGGGCCCAGGCTAACCAAGAGACCCAGTACTTC	CASSWAQANQETQYF
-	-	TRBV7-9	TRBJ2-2	TGTGCCAGCAGCCATGGGGGACTGCCGAACACCGGGGAGCTGTTTTTT	CASSHGGLPNTGELFF
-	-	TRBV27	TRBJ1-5	TGTGCCAGCAGTTTCGGCGGATATAGCAATCAGCCCCAGCATTTT	CASSFGGYSNQPQHF
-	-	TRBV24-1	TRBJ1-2	TGTGCCACCAGTGATGTTGGGCGGAGCTATGGCTACACCTTC	CATSDVGRSYGYTF
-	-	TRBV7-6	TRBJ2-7	TGTGCCAGCAGCTTAGTCGACAGCTCCTACGAGCAGTACTTC	CASSLVDSSYEQYF
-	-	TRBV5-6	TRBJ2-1	TGTGCCAGCAGCCCCACGGGAACCAAGCAGTTCTTC	CASSPTGTKQFF
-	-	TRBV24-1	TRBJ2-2	TGTGCCACCAGTGATCACCAGGACCCCCGCACCGGGGAGCTGTTTTTT	CATSDHQDPRTGELFF
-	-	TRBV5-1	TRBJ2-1	TGCGCCAGCAGCACCTACAGGGTACAAGGGCAGTTCTTC	CASSTYRVQGQFF
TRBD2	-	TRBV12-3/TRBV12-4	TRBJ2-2	TGTGCCAGCAGTTTAGATAGGGCTAGCGGGGGCATCACCGGGGAGCTGTTTTTT	CASSLDRASGGITGELFF
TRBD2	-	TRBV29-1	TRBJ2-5	TGCAGCGTTGCAGACCAGTGGCGGGGGTACGAGACCCAGTACTTC	CSVADQWRGYETQYF
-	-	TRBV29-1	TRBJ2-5	TGCAGCGTTGGGGAACAGGGCCGGAATGGGGAAGAGACCCAGTACTTC	CSVGEQGRNGEETQYF
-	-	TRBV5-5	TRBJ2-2	TGTGCCAGCAGCTGGGCATCAGGAACCGGGGAGCTGTTTTTT	CASSWASGTGELFF
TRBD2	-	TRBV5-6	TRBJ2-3	TGTGCCAGCAGCTTTGGGACTAGCGGGTTAGATACGCAGTATTTT	CASSFGTSGLDTQYF
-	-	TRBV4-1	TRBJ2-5	TGCGCCAGCAGCCAGAATTCCGGGAGCAAAGAGACCCAGTACTTC	CASSQNSGSKETQYF
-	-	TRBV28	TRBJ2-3	TGTGCCAGCAGTTTAAAGTCACCGACGGGCCGCACAGATACGCAGTATTTT	CASSLKSPTGRTDTQYF
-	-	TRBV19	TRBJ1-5	TGTGCCAGTAGTGCGACCGGGAATAGCAATCAGCCCCAGCATTTT	CASSATGNSNQPQHF
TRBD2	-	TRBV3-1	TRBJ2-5	TGTGCCAGCAGCCCCCGGACTAGCGGGGGCCTGAAAGAGACCCAGTACTTC	CASSPRTSGGLKETQYF
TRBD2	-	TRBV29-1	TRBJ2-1	TGCAGCGTTGAAGACGGTAGCGGGGGGAATATCTACAATGAGCAGTTCTTC	CSVEDGSGGNIYNEQFF
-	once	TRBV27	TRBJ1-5	TGTGCCAGCAGTCGGGACTCCGGTTTCAAGCCCCAGCATTTT	CASSRDSGFKPQHF
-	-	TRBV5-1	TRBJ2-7	TGCGCCAGCAGCTCCCTCGAGGCCTACGAGCAGTACTTC	CASSSLEAYEQYF
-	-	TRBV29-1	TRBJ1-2	TGCAGCGTAGTACCCTCCGGGAGTTATGGCTACACCTTC	CSVVPSGSYGYTF
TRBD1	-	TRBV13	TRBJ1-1	TGTGCCAGCAGCTTAGCCCGGGACAGGGGGCACACTGAAGCTTTCTTT	CASSLARDRGHTEAFF
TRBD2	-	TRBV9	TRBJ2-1	TGTGCCAGCAGCAGCATTTCGGGAGCGGGGGCCCCTGGCAATGAGCAGTTCTTC	CASSSISGAGAPGNEQFF
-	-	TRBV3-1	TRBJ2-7	TGTGCCAGCAGCCAAGATGGGGATCCCTACGAGCAATACTTC	CASSQDGDPYEQYF
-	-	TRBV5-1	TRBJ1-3	TGCGCCAGCAGCCCGACGACAGGAAAGGCTGGAAACACCATATATTTT	CASSPTTGKAGNTIYF
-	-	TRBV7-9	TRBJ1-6	TGTGCCAGCAGCCCAGGAGGGCGGGACCCCGCGGCACCCCTCCACTTT	CASSPGGRDPAAPLHF
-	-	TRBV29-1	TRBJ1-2	TGCAGCGTAGAAACAGCGTCGGCGTTTGGCTACACCTTC	CSVETASAFGYTF
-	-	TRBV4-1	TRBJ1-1	TGCGCCAGCAGCCAAGGATGGTCCAACACTGAAGCTTTCTTT	CASSQGWSNTEAFF
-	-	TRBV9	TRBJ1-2	TGTGCCAGCACCGTGTCATGGGGGGCGCTTCGCTACACCTTC	CASTVSWGALRYTF